The clone carrying this T cell receptor beta chain was recorded at least ten times. What it binds is unknown. The data originate from a study of CD8 T cells in ankylosing spondylitis. Overall study findings and caveats: The study identified a TCR beta motif of roughly eight highly homologous variants that appeared characteristic of ankylosing spondylitis blood.

CDR1 and CDR2 (germline): MNHEY, SVGEGT. The CDR3 covers 15 residues. The trim removed 6 bases at V and 3 bases at J, leaving 6 bases unmatched. MiXCR, applied by TCRdb to the 5' RACE reads, yields one record per CDR3 protein. This sample has about 460,000 distinct CDR3 sequences, with less than 6% found just once. This TCR came from a male donor with ankylosing spondylitis. This rearrangement joins TRBV6-2 or TRBV6-3 to TRBJ2-7; TRBD2 matches at 12 bases. Sequencing used blood, either unsorted or a sorted T cell fraction (not recorded which). The CDR3 here is CASSPTSGGFYEQYF. CDR3 coding DNA: TGTGCCAGCAGCCCGACTAGCGGGGGATTCTACGAGCAGTACTTC.